Ten or more counts support the clone carrying this T cell receptor (beta chain). TCRdb reprocessed the 5' RACE reads with MiXCR, giving one entry per CDR3 protein. The sample has some 16,000 distinct CDR3 sequences; roughly 10% are singletons. The sample is drawn from a study of neurological immune-mediated disorders. The germline CDR1 and CDR2 sequences are SGHAT and FQDESV (reference sequence). V was shortened by 1 base and J by 1 base, with 9 bases between the two germline ends. This CDR3 is 15 amino acids long. The sorted-subset TCR libraries were prepared using some 1 million CD4+ or CD8+ T cells as the starting material.

Sequenced material: CD8+ T cells from blood. The chain combines TRBV11-1 with TRBJ2-3; tentatively, D is TRBD2 (5 bases). This receptor was obtained from a man between 45 and 60 years old in good health. The CDR3 DNA reads as TGTGCCAGCAGCTTAGTGGTCGGGGGCACAGATACGCAGTATTTT. Encoded protein: CASSLVVGGTDTQYF.